The 9 T cell receptor beta chains presented below share a single source sample, sequenced in a study of Tregs in tolerant kidney transplant recipients. TCRdb keeps only in-frame clones here, not all; method: immunoSEQ multiplex PCR. The sample shows about 30,000 clones, and approximately 15% sits with its ten largest clones. This specimen was CD8+ T cells from blood, taken before the transplant. The source is a human donor who received a combined kidney and bone marrow transplant.

A word on this clone: Coverage ceases 3 residues before the CDR3 finishes, and the germline J gene fills in the end. The chain recombines TRBV20-1 with TRBJ2-1; no clear D. Trimming stripped 6 bases from V and 9 bases from J, with 12 bases between. The germline V gene encodes CDR1 DFQATT and CDR2 SNEGSKA (reference sequence). The CDR3 consists of 11 residues. CDR3 loop: CSAPRIGEQFF. The CDR3 DNA, read in part, is TGCAGTGCCCCCAGGATCGGTGAG.

As regards this clone: The observed sequence ends 3 residues before the CDR3 terminus, with the missing tail filled in from the germline J gene. The chain combines TRBV20-1 with TRBJ2-3; 10 nucleotides agree with TRBD1. CDR3 length: 16 residues. Germline V gene lookup returns CDR1 DFQATT and CDR2 SNEGSKA (reference sequence). The junction had 8 bases not matched to a gene; V was cut back by 2 bases and J by 3 bases. CDR3 amino acids: CSARLPGQGLTDTQYF. The CDR3 DNA, read in part, is TGCAGTGCTAGACTACCGGGACAGGGGCTGACAGATACG.

On this clone itself: With the read ending 3 residues before the CDR3 end, the germline J gene is used to fill in that end. This chain connects TRBV7-9 to TRBJ2-7, with D possibly TRBD1 on 6 matching bases. V lost 6 bases, J lost 5 bases, and 11 bases lay in between. In germline, CDR1 is SEHNR, CDR2 FQNEAQ (reference sequence). This CDR3 has 12 residues. CDR3 amino acids: CASRVGGHEQYF. The CDR3 DNA, read in part, is TGTGCCAGCAGGGTAGGGGGACACGAG.

Points on this clone: The read terminates 3 residues ahead of where the CDR3 ends, so the germline J gene completes it. This chain links TRBV20-1 with TRBJ2-5, with 10 bases fitting TRBD2. CDR1 and CDR2 (germline): DFQATT, SNEGSKA (reference sequence). The V and J ends lost 0 bases and 5 bases, in that order; junction bases with no gene match: 9. CDR3 length: 16 amino acids. The CDR3 sequence: CSARDPPSGSLETQYF. The CDR3 DNA, read in part, is TGCAGTGCTAGAGATCCCCCTAGCGGGAGTCTGGAGACC.

Comment on this clone: The sequenced fragment ends 3 residues before the CDR3 boundary, so the rest is inferred from the germline J gene. The chain recombines TRBV7-9 with TRBJ2-7; TRBD2 matches 8 bases. Trimming cost V 1 base and J 2 bases; bases outside gene matches: 4. The CDR3 has 15 residues. Germline V gene data show CDR1 as SEHNR and CDR2 as FQNEAQ (reference sequence). Partial CDR3 DNA: TGTGCCAGCAGCTTAGTACTAGCGGAGGCCTACGAG. This sequence encodes CASSLVLAEAYE. From start to end, the CDR3 is CASSLVLAEAYEQYF. Full variable domain (remainder filled in from reference TRBV7-9 and TRBJ2-7): DTGVSQNPRHKITKRGQNVTFRCDPISEHNRLYWYRQTLGQGPEFLTYFQNEAQLEKSRLLSDRFSAERPKGSFSTLEIQRTEQGDSAMYLCASSLVLAEAYEQYFGPGTRLTVT.

As regards this clone: Read data end 3 residues before the CDR3 end; the end is taken from the germline J gene. The chain employs TRBV18 and TRBJ2-5; D not resolved. The CDR3 spans 12 residues. V dropped 2 bases and J dropped 2 bases, with 3 bases sitting between them. Per the germline V gene, CDR1 is KGHSH and CDR2 is LQKENI. The sequenced CDR3 bases are TGTGCCAGCTCACCAGTACAAGAGACC. It encodes CASSPVQET. The whole CDR3 protein is CASSPVQETQYF.

Note on this clone: With the read ending 3 residues before the CDR3 end, the germline J gene is used to fill in that end. V gene TRBV19 combines with J gene TRBJ1-5; possibly TRBD1 for D (6 bases). Trimming cost V 9 bases and J 7 bases, with 16 bases left between them. The germline CDR1 and CDR2 sequences are LNHDA and SQIVND (reference sequence). This CDR3 region has 13 residues. The covered CDR3 bases are TGTGCCAGCAACATGGGGGCCAGGCAGCCC. It encodes CASNMGARQP. The complete CDR3 reads CASNMGARQPQHF.

Of note for this clone: The read terminates 3 residues before the CDR3 end, so the remaining end is supplied by the germline J gene. The V and J genes are TRBV19 and TRBJ1-5; weak D call: TRBD1 (6 bases). The CDR3 runs to 13 residues. Germline loops: CDR1 LNHDA, CDR2 SQIVND (reference sequence). The V gene lost 5 bases and the J gene lost 4 bases, with 9 bases spanning the gap. The CDR3 DNA, read in part, is TGTGCCAGTAGTCCGGACAGTAATCAGCCC. This codes for CASSPDSNQP. The entire CDR3 protein is CASSPDSNQPQHF.

As for this clone: The CDR3 is cut off 3 residues early in the read; its end comes from the germline J gene. This rearrangement joins TRBV20-1 to TRBJ2-1, with 8 bases fitting TRBD2. Germline values: CDR1 DFQATT, CDR2 SNEGSKA (reference sequence). The junction had 11 bases not matched to a gene; V was cut back by 6 bases and J by 4 bases. This CDR3 has 15 residues. CDR3 loop: CSAVRGAGVYNEQFF. CDR3 DNA, as far as it was read: TGCAGTGCCGTCCGCGGAGCGGGAGTGTACAATGAG.